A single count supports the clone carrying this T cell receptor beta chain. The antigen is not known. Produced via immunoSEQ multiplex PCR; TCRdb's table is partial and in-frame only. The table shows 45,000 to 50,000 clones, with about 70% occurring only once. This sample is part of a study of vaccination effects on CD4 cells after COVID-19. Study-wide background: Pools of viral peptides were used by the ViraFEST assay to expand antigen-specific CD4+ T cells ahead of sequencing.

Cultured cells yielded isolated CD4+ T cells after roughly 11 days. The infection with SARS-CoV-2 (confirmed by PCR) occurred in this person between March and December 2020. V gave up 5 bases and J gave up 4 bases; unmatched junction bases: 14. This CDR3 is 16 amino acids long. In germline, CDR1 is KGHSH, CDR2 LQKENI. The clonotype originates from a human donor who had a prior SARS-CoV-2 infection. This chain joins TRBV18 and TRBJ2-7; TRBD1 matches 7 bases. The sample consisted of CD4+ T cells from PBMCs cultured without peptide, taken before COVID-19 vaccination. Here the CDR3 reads CASSVFAWTGAYEQYF. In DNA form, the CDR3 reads TGTGCCAGCTCAGTATTTGCCTGGACAGGTGCATACGAGCAGTACTTC.